These 6 T cell receptor beta chains originate from one sample sequenced in a study of PD-1 blockade in classical Hodgkin lymphoma. Sequenced by immunoSEQ multiplex PCR; TCRdb stores in-frame clones only, minus some. The data contain just under 100,000 clones, over 70% of them seen just once; the ten biggest clones take up 12%. After autologous stem cell transplantation all patients relapsed, and prior brentuximab vedotin exposure differed between cohorts. This sample comprised peripheral blood mononuclear cells (PBMCs), obtained at baseline. Source of these receptors: a human donor with classical Hodgkin lymphoma.

The gene calls are TRBV5-1 and TRBJ2-3; TRBD2 matches at 9 bases. The V gene end was trimmed by 4 bases and the J gene end by 3 bases; junction bases not matched to a gene: 6. This CDR3 contains 15 residues. From germline, CDR1 is SGHRS and CDR2 YFSETQ. The CDR3 DNA follows: TGCGCCAGCAGCACCTTAGCGGGGGATACAGATACGCAGTATTTT. As protein: CASSTLAGDTDTQYF.

The chain has TRBV7-9 and TRBJ2-7; 12 bases line up with TRBD2. The germline CDR1 and CDR2 sequences are SEHNR and FQNEAQ (reference sequence). There are 15 residues in the CDR3. The V segment lost 1 base and the J segment 2 bases; nucleotides outside the gene matches: 0. The CDR3 spells CASSLGLAGAYEQYF. CDR3 DNA: TGTGCCAGCAGCTTAGGACTAGCGGGAGCCTACGAGCAGTACTTC.

The rearrangement links TRBV2 to TRBJ2-5; 7 bases fit TRBD2. J was trimmed by 2 bases and V by 7 bases; bases with no gene match: 4. Germline CDR1 and CDR2: SNHLY and FYNNEI. CDR3 size: 13 residues. CDR3 protein: CASKREAQETQYF. The CDR3 nucleotides are TGTGCCAGCAAACGGGAGGCACAAGAGACCCAGTACTTC. Looking up the rest from reference TRBV2 and TRBJ2-5 gives the full variable domain: EPEVTQTPSHQVTQMGQEVILRCVPISNHLYFYWYRQILGQKVEFLVSFYNNEISEKSEIFDDQFSVERPDGSNFTLKIRSTKLEDSAMYFCASKREAQETQYFGPGTRLLVL.

The J gene is TRBJ2-1, the V gene TRBV10-3; TRBD2 agrees at 9 bases. CDR1 is ENHRY and CDR2 is SYGVKD in the germline V gene. The CDR3 is 15 residues long. After removal of 9 bases from V and 3 bases from J, the junction contained 9 bases not matched to a gene. The CDR3 bases are TGTGCCATAGGACTTAGCGGGAGTAGCTACAATGAGCAGTTCTTC. Translated: CAIGLSGSSYNEQFF.

The CDR3, as DNA: TGCGCCAGCAGCTTGGCCGCGGGAGGTGCCCACGAGCAGTACTTC. This translates into CASSLAAGGAHEQYF. The chain has TRBV5-1 and TRBJ2-7, with 8 bases identical to TRBD2. V lost 0 bases, J lost 5 bases, and 7 bases stayed unmatched. The CDR3 loop spans 15 amino acids. The germline V gene encodes CDR1 SGHRS and CDR2 YFSETQ.

The chain couples TRBV5-6 to TRBJ2-1; 9 positions match TRBD1. V gave up 4 bases and J gave up 3 bases; unmatched junction bases: 8. Germline-derived CDR1 and CDR2 are SGHDT and YYEEEE. The CDR3 sequence is 16 residues long. The CDR3 nucleotides are TGTGCCAGCAGCCCGAGGACAGGGGCCAACTACAATGAGCAGTTCTTC. Its translation: CASSPRTGANYNEQFF.